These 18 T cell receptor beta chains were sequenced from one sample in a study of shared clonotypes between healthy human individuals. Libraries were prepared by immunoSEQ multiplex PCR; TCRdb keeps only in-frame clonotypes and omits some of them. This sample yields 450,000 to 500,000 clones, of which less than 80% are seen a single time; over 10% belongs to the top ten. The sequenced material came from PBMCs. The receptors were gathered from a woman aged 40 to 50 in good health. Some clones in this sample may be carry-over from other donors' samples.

The CDR3 loop is CASSRRAENTEAFF. DNA for the CDR3: TGTGCCAGCAGCCGCCGGGCAGAGAACACTGAAGCTTTCTTT. This rearrangement joins TRBV7-9 to TRBJ1-1; D unclear. V was clipped by 5 bases and J by 1 base, with 11 bases between them. This CDR3 has 14 residues. Germline lookup yields CDR1 SEHNR and CDR2 FQNEAQ (reference sequence). The full variable domain, in which reference TRBV7-9 and TRBJ1-1 provide the parts outside the CDR3, is DTGVSQNPRHKITKRGQNVTFRCDPISEHNRLYWYRQTLGQGPEFLTYFQNEAQLEKSRLLSDRFSAERPKGSFSTLEIQRTEQGDSAMYLCASSRRAENTEAFFGQGTRLTVV.

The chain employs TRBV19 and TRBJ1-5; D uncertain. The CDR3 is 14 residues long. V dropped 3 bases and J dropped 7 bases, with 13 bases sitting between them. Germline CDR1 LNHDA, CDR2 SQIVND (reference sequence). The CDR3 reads CASSIEQAGQPQHF. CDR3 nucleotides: TGTGCCAGTAGTATTGAGCAGGCTGGCCAGCCCCAGCATTTT.

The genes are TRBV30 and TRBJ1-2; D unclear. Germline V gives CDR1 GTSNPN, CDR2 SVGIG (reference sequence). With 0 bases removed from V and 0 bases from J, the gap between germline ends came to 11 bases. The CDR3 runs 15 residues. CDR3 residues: CAWSVYRSANYGYTF. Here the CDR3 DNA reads TGTGCCTGGAGTGTATATCGCTCAGCTAACTATGGCTACACCTTC.

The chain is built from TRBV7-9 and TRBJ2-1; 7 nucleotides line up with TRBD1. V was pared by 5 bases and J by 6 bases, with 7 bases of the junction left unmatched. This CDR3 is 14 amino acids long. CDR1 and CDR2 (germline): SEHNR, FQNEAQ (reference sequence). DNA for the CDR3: TGTGCCAGCAGCGTAACACAGGGGATCAATGAGCAGTTCTTC. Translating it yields CASSVTQGINEQFF.

Here the CDR3 DNA reads TGTGCCAGCAGCCAAGATCTCGGGACGCTTCAGTTCTTC. Protein: CASSQDLGTLQFF. The chain employs TRBV14 and TRBJ2-1, with D perhaps being TRBD1 or TRBD2 (5 bases each). The CDR3 runs to 13 residues. Trimming removed 0 bases from V and 13 bases from J, with 13 bases in between. CDR1 SGHDN and CDR2 FVKESK come from the germline V gene. Variable domain in full (rest from reference TRBV14 and TRBJ2-1): EAGVTQFPSHSVIEKGQTVTLRCDPISGHDNLYWYRRVMGKEIKFLLHFVKESKQDESGMPNNRFLAERTGGTYSTLKVQPAELEDSGVYFCASSQDLGTLQFFGPGTRLTVL.

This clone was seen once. CDR3 DNA: TGCGCCAGCAGCCAAGAGGTGAATTCGGAGACCCAGTACTTC. This encodes CASSQEVNSETQYF. The rearrangement links TRBV4-3 to TRBJ2-5; D remains unclear. Trimming took off 0 bases at V and 5 bases at J, with 10 bases between the two ends. The CDR3 runs to 14 residues. Looked up from germline, CDR1 is LGHNA and CDR2 is YSLEER.

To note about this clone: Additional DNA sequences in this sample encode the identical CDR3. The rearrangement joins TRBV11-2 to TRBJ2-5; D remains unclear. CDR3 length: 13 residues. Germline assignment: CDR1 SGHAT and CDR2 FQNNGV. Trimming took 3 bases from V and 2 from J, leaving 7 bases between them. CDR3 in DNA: TGTGCCAGCAGCTTTTCTGGGCAAGAGACCCAGTACTTC. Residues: CASSFSGQETQYF.

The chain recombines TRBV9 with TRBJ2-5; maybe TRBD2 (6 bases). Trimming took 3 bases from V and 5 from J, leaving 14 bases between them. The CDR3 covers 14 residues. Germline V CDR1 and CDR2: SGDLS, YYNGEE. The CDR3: CASSGTGASETQYF. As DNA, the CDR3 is TGTGCCAGCAGCGGGACGGGAGCCTCGGAGACCCAGTACTTC.

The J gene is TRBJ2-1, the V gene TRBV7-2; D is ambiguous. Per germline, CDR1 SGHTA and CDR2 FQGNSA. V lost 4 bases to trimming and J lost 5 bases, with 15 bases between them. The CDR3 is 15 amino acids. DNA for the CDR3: TGTGCCAGCAGCTCCTCCCGTCGGGTTGACAATGAGCAGTTCTTC. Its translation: CASSSSRRVDNEQFF.

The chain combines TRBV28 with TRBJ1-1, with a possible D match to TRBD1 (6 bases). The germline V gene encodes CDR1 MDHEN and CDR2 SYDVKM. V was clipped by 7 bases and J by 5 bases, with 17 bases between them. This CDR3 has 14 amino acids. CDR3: CASTDVGGGTEAFF. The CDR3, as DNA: TGTGCCAGCACCGACGTAGGGGGTGGGACTGAAGCTTTCTTT.

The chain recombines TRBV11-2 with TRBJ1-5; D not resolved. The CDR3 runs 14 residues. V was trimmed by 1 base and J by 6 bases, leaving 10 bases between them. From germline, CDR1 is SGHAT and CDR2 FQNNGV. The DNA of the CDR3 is TGTGCCAGCAGCTTAGTACATGGGATTCAGCCCCAGCATTTT. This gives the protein CASSLVHGIQPQHF.

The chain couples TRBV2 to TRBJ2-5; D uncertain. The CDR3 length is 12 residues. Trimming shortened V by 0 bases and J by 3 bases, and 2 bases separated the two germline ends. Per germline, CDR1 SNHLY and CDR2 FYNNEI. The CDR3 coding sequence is TGTGCCAGCAGTGAAGCCGAAGAGACCCAGTACTTC. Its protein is CASSEAEETQYF. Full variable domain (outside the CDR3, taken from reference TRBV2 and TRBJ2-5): EPEVTQTPSHQVTQMGQEVILRCVPISNHLYFYWYRQILGQKVEFLVSFYNNEISEKSEIFDDQFSVERPDGSNFTLKIRSTKLEDSAMYFCASSEAEETQYFGPGTRLLVL.

The CDR3 loop reads CASSIASAVPGLGTYEQYF. In DNA form, the CDR3 reads TGTGCCAGTAGTATAGCCTCGGCGGTTCCGGGACTGGGGACCTACGAGCAGTACTTC. The chain is built from TRBV19 and TRBJ2-7, with a possible D match to TRBD2 (6 bases). In germline, CDR1 is LNHDA, CDR2 SQIVND (reference sequence). This CDR3 contains 19 residues. The V end was cut by 1 base, the J end by 2 bases, with 24 bases between.

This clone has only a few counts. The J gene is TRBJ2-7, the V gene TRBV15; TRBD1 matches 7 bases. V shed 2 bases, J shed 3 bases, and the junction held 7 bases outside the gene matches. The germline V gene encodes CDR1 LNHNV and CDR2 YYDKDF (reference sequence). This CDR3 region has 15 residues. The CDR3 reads CATSRPGQVGYEQYF. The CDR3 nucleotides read TGTGCCACCAGCAGACCCGGACAGGTTGGCTACGAGCAGTACTTC.

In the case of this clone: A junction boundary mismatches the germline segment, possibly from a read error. CDR3 in DNA: TGTGCCAGCAGCGCATACGGGACACCTTCCTACAATGAGCAGCTCTTC. Protein: CASSAYGTPSYNEQLF. This chain joins TRBV9 and TRBJ2-1; the D gene is possibly TRBD1 (6 bases). Germline V lookup: CDR1 SGDLS, CDR2 YYNGEE. The CDR3 is 16 amino acids.

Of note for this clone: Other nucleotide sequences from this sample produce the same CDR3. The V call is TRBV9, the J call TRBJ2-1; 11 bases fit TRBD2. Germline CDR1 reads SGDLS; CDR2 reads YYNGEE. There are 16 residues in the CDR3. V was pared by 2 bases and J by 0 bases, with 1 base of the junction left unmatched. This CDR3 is CASSVTSGSSYNEQFF. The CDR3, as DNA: TGTGCCAGCAGCGTTACTAGCGGGAGCTCCTACAATGAGCAGTTCTTC. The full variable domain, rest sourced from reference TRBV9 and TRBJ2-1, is DSGVTQTPKHLITATGQRVTLRCSPRSGDLSVYWYQQSLDQGLQFLIQYYNGEERAKGNILERFSAQQFPDLHSELNLSSLELGDSALYFCASSVTSGSSYNEQFFGPGTRLTVL.

In DNA form, the CDR3 reads TGTGCCAGCAGCTCCCGGGCTACGGGCACAGATACGCAGTATTTT. Translating gives CASSSRATGTDTQYF. The rearrangement joins TRBV7-8 to TRBJ2-3; no clear D gene. CDR3 length: 15 residues. Germline loops: CDR1 SGHVS, CDR2 FQNEAQ. Trimming left V 4 bases short and J 1 base short, with 12 bases between.

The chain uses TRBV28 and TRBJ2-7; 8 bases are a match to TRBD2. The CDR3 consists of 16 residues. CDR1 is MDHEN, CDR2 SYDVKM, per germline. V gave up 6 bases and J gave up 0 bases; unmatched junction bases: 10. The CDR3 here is CASSPVRGGFSYEQYF. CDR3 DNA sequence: TGTGCCAGCAGCCCGGTTCGGGGGGGATTCTCCTACGAGCAGTACTTC.